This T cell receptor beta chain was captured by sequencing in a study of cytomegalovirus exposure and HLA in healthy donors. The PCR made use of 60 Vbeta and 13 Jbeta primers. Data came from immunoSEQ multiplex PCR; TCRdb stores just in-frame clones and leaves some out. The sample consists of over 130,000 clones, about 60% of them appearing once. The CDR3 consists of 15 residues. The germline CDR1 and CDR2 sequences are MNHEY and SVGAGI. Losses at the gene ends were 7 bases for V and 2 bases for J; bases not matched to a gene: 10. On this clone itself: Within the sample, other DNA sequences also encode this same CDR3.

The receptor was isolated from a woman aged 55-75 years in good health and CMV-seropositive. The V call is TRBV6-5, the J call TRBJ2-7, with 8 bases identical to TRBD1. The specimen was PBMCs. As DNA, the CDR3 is TGTGCCAGCACCCGACAGGGGACCCCCCCCTACGAGCAGTACTTC. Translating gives CASTRQGTPPYEQYF.